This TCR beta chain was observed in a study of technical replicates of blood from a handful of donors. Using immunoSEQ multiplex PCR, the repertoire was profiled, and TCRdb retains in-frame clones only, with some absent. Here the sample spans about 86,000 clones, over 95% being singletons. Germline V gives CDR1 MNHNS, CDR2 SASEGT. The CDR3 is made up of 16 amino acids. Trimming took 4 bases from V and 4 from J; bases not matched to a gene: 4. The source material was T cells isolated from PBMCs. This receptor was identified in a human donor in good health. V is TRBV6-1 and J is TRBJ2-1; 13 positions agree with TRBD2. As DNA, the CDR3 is TGTGCCAGCAGTGGGACTAGCGGGAGTTGGTACAATGAGCAGTTCTTC. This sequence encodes CASSGTSGSWYNEQFF.